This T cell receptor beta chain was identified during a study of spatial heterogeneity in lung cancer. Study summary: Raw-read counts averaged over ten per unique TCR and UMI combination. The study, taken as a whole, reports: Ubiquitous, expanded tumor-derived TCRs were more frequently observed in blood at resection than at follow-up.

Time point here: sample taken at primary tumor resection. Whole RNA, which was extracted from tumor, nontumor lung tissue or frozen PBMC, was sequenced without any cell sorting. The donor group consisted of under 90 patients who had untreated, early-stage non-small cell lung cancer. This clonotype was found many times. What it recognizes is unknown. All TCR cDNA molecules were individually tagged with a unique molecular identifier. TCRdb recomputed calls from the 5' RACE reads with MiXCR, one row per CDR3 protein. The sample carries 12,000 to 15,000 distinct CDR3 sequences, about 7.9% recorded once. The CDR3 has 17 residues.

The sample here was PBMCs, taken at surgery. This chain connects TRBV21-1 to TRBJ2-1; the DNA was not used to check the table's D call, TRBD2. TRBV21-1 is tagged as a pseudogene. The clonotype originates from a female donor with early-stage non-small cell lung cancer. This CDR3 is CASSKGVAGVSYNEQFF. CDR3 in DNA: TGTGCCAGCAGCAAAGGTGTAGCGGGAGTGAGTTACAATGAGCAGTTCTTC.